This T cell receptor (beta chain) derives from a study of blood T cell repertoires in COVID-19 (dated by TCRdb to the early 2020s). In the study overall: The collaborator samples originated in the United States, Italy and Spain and spanned the acute and convalescent phases of COVID-19. The prospective study material was composed of cDNA or gDNA derived from T cells, B-cell-depleted T cells, or PBMCs. The repertoires were released in a freely available public database meant as a resource for research on the immune response to SARS-CoV-2. Nearly every sample came with metadata listing a de-identified subject ID, COVID-19 status, age in years and sex. HLA class I and class II types, where available, came from metadata supplied by the sample provider rather than from assay-based typing. Subjects who had been exposed to COVID-19, were actively infected with it, or had recovered from it provided the deeply sampled blood TCRbeta repertoires that made up the dataset. Samples were obtained from the ongoing ImmuneRACE study (first 160 participants) and from over a thousand subjects provided by 6 global collaborators.

What the research found in general, with its limitations: How much clinical and demographic metadata was included differed by source and by participant, and the metadata was provided uncurated.

About this clone: It lacks a known antigen. Base quality data are lacking; no much larger clone is found one base away.

The CDR3 sequence holds 15 residues, the cysteine and phenylalanine included. Only the CDR3 part of the read is kept: 45 bases, read in frame from the first base. The CDR1 and CDR2 encoded by the germline V gene are SGHTS and YDEGEE. Ends trimmed: V by 0 bases, J by 0 bases; bases unmatched to a gene: 1. Each collaborating institution followed its own protocols to collect whole blood in K2EDTA tubes. For TCRbeta analysis, collaborator samples were shipped as frozen whole blood, as isolated PBMCs, or as DNA extracted from either sample type. TCRbeta CDR3 regions were amplified from genomic DNA by means of the immunoSEQ Assay, a bias-controlled multiplex PCR. Processing in the source paper ran as follows. The number of nucleated cells in each sample was estimated by amplification of reference gene primers within the assay. To quantify the absolute abundance of each unique TCRbeta CDR3 rearrangement, sequence reads were collapsed and filtered. For each sample, productive Simpson clonality was calculated as the square root of Simpson's diversity index across productive rearrangements. Imported from immuneACCESS, the table was reduced by TCRdb to in-frame sequences with V and J called. These copies leave out some clones; in studies compared against another copy, an unresolved V gene accounts for under half, and the cause of the remainder is not known. The V and J calls and the clone size are those of that table, but D and trimming were determined from the DNA. The sample profile shows more than 200,000 clones; around 82% of them were found once. The ten largest account for 4% to 6% of the sample.

The sequenced sample consisted of peripheral blood. The chain joins TRBV5-8 to TRBJ2-3, with 7 bases aligning to TRBD2. The clonotype originates from a woman over 75 with active or convalescent COVID-19. This receptor has the CDR3 CASSLVGGSTDTQYF. The DNA reads as follows: TGTGCCAGCAGCTTGGTGGGGGGGAGCACAGATACGCAGTATTTT.